This TCR beta chain was sequenced for a study of OX40 agonist ivuxolimab in advanced cancers. About the full investigation: Ivuxolimab was an agonistic, fully human IgG2 monoclonal antibody directed against OX40 (CD134), a costimulatory receptor. Partial responses occurred in three dose-escalation patients, of whom one had hepatocellular carcinoma and two had cutaneous melanoma. Intravenous ivuxolimab was administered to patients every 2 weeks at six dose levels: 0.01, 0.1, 0.3, 1.5, 3 and 10 mg/kg. The point of sequencing TCRbeta in the periphery was to test whether ivuxolimab changed TCR sequence diversity and drove clonal T-cell expansion. The paper reports the monotherapy dose-escalation portion (N of about 52 patients) of the phase I ivuxolimab trial. Prior anti-PD-1, anti-PD-L1 or anti-CTLA-4 therapy was permitted, and about two fifths of dose-escalation patients had received checkpoint inhibitors. Among the approximately 50 dose-escalation patients, around 19 had hepatocellular carcinoma, approximately 15 melanoma, 9 renal cell carcinoma and 9 head and neck cancer. In the dose-escalation cohort, 70% to 85% of patients were male, and the mean age was approximately 60 years with a range of roughly 23 to 79.

Comment on this clone: The target of this receptor is not known. No base-level quality is on record; no much larger clone is a single base apart.

Findings and caveats that apply to the study as a whole: Which antigens the clonally expanded peripheral T cells were specific for was not determined. Partial responders in the 0.1-3.0 mg/kg groups had among the lowest normalized peripheral clonal expansion, especially among CD8+ T cells. Low levels of normalized T-cell clonal expansion were also shown by some nonresponding patients. At doses of 0.1 to 3.0 mg/kg, clonal expansion of both CD4+ and CD8+ T cells in blood was seen between baseline and week 6. After ivuxolimab, more expanded clones were found on average in CD8+ T cells than in CD4+ T cells.

Looking up the germline V gene yields CDR1 SNHLY and CDR2 FYNNEI. Spanning cysteine to phenylalanine, the CDR3 consists of 15 amino acids. The CDR3 DNA has 45 bases and is translated from base 1. The V and J ends are trimmed by 5 bases and 3 bases, leaving 15 bases between them. To sequence the TCRbeta CDR3 region, genomic DNA was isolated from the sorted cells. TCRbeta CDR3 regions were sequenced using the immunoSEQ Assay. The clones in this table, taken by TCRdb from immuneACCESS, are in-frame only. Not every clone is retained; where verified, under half of the shortfall comes from an unresolved V gene, and the cause of the rest is unknown. The sample table records 92,000 or so clones; 84% of these occur just once. About 6% of the sample belongs to the ten largest clones. Patients with autoimmune disease history or receiving systemic immunosuppression were excluded from the trial. Peripheral blood for TCR sequencing was collected from all dose cohorts at baseline, on cycle 4 day 1, and on cycle 7 day 1. The samples were taken from a phase I, first-in-human, multicenter, open-label dose-escalation trial of ivuxolimab. Adults with locally advanced or metastatic melanoma, renal cell carcinoma, hepatocellular carcinoma or head and neck squamous cell carcinoma were enrolled in the trial. Before TCR sequencing, CD4+ T cells and CD8+ T cells were sorted from peripheral blood as separate populations.

The chain was built from TRBV2 and TRBJ2-3; the D gene is perhaps TRBD1, on 6 matching bases. Material: CD4+ or CD8+ T cells sorted from blood, obtained in a trial of the OX40 agonist ivuxolimab. The origin of this receptor is an adult with an advanced solid tumor such as melanoma, head and neck, liver or kidney cancer. The encoded CDR3 is CASSRTDLFTDTQYF. The sequenced DNA is TGTGCCAGCAGTAGGACAGACCTTTTTACAGATACGCAGTATTTT. Outside the CDR3, residues come from the reference TRBV2 and TRBJ2-3 proteins, so the full variable domain is: EPEVTQTPSHQVTQMGQEVILRCVPISNHLYFYWYRQILGQKVEFLVSFYNNEISEKSEIFDDQFSVERPDGSNFTLKIRSTKLEDSAMYFCASSRTDLFTDTQYFGPGTRLTVL.